This TCR beta chain came from a study of Ad26.COV2.S vaccination and SARS-CoV-2 variants. Study outcomes and limitations: Non-spike TCR breadth was similar in vaccine and placebo recipients. Substantial breadth was reportedly displayed by spike-specific CD8+ and CD4+ T cell responses after vaccination.

The CDR3 is 15 residues long. CDR1 and CDR2 from the germline V gene are SGDLS and YYNGEE. Trimming removed 0 bases from V and 4 bases from J; junction bases left unmatched: 1. Treatment of the sample: about 20 received Ad26.COV2.S at low or high dose, single or two shots; 5 received placebo; per-sample allocation not given. Repertoires come from day 63 after the first vaccine or placebo injection. A Boston donor was an adult aged 18-55 years. Expression of Wuhan-strain SARS-CoV-2 spike came from the Ad26 vector that formed the vaccine. The protocol was immunoSEQ multiplex PCR, while the TCRdb copy is restricted to in-frame clones and leaves out a portion. The table shows roughly 510,000 clones, with approximately 88% occurring only once. As regards this clone: Its target is unknown.

This receptor was taken from a person between 18 and 59 years old who received the Ad26.COV2.S COVID-19 vaccine or a placebo. This sample comprised peripheral blood, obtained in a trial of Ad26.COV2.S vaccine versus placebo. The gene calls are TRBV9 and TRBJ2-7, with 13 nucleotides matching TRBD2. CDR3 in amino acids: CASSVGTSGSYEQYF. The DNA for the CDR3 is TGTGCCAGCAGCGTAGGGACTAGCGGGAGTTACGAGCAGTACTTC.